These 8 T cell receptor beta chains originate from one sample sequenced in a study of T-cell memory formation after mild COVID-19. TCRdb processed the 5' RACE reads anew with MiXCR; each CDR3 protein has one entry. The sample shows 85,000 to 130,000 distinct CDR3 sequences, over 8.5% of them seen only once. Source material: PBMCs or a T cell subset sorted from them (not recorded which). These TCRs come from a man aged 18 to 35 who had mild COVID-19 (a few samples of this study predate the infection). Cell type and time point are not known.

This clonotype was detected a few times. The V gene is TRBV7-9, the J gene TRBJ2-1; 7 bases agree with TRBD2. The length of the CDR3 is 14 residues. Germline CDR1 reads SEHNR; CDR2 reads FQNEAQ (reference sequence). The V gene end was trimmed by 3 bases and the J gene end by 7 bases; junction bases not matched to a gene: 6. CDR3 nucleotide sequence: TGTGCCAGCAGCTTCCGACTAGCTAGGAATGAGCAGTTCTTC. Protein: CASSFRLARNEQFF.

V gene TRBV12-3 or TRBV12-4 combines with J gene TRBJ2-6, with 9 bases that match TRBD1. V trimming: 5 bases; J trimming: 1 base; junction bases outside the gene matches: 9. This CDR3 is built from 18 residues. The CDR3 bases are TGTGCCAGCAGTGCATTTGGACAGGGGACATCTGGGGCCAACGTCCTGACTTTC. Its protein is CASSAFGQGTSGANVLTF.

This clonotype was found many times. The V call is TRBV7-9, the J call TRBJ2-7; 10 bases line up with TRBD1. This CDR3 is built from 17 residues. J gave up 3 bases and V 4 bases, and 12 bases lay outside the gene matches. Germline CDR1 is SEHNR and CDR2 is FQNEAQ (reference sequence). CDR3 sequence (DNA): TGTGCCAGCAGCTCGGGTCCCGGGACAGGGGCCTACTACGAGCAGTACTTC. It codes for CASSSGPGTGAYYEQYF.

This CDR3 reads CASSLGGSHNEQFF. The CDR3 DNA reads as TGTGCCAGCAGTCTGGGAGGGAGCCACAATGAGCAGTTCTTC. The chain links TRBV12-3 or TRBV12-4 to TRBJ2-1, with TRBD2 matching over 7 bases. The CDR3 length is 14 residues. V shed 5 bases and J 5 bases; nucleotides not matched to a gene: 6.

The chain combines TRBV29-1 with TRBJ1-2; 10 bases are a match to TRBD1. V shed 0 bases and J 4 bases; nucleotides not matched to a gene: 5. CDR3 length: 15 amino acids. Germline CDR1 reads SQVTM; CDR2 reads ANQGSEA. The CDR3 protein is CSVEDDRGLAYGYTF. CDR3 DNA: TGCAGCGTTGAAGATGACAGGGGGCTTGCCTATGGCTACACCTTC.

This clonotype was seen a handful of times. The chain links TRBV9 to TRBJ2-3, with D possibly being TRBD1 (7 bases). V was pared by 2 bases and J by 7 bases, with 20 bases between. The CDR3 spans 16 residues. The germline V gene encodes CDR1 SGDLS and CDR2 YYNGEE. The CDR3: CASSVKEGATTNTQYF. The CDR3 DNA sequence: TGTGCCAGCAGCGTCAAGGAGGGGGCGACCACGAATACGCAGTATTTT.

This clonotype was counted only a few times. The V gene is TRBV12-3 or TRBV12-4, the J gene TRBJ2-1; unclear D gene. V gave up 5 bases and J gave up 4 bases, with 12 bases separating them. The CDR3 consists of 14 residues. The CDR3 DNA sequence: TGTGCCAGCAGTCCTACTCTGGGGTACAATGAGCAGTTCTTC. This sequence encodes CASSPTLGYNEQFF.

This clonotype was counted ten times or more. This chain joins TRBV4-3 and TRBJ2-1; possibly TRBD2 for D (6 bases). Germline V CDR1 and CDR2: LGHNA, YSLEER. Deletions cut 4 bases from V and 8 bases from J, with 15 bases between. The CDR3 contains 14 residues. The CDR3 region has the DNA TGCGCCAGCAGCCCATTAGGAGGGGCACATGAGCAGTTCTTC. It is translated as CASSPLGGAHEQFF.